A single sample gave rise to the 19 T cell receptor beta chains below, sequenced in a study of OX40 agonist ivuxolimab in advanced cancers. Libraries were prepared by immunoSEQ multiplex PCR; TCRdb keeps only in-frame clonotypes and omits some of them. The sample includes more than 65,000 clones, roughly 78% of them seen just once. The sample in question was CD4+ or CD8+ T cells sorted from blood, obtained in a trial of the OX40 agonist ivuxolimab. The receptors were gathered from an adult with an advanced solid tumor such as melanoma, head and neck, liver or kidney cancer.

This clone was found once. The CDR3 DNA reads as TGTGCCAGCAGTGACCGGGACAGGGGTAGCTACACCTTC. Protein: CASSDRDRGSYTF. The chain employs TRBV6-1 and TRBJ1-2, with TRBD1 identical over 10 bases. Germline lookup yields CDR1 MNHNS and CDR2 SASEGT. This CDR3 is built from 13 residues. Unmatched junction bases numbered 4, after V lost 3 bases and J lost 9 bases.

The V and J genes are TRBV6-5 and TRBJ1-1; unclear D gene. Trimming removed 7 bases at V and 4 bases at J, with 16 bases between. The germline gives CDR1 MNHEY, CDR2 SVGAGI. The CDR3 is 14 residues long. The CDR3 DNA sequence: TGTGCCAGCACCGACCCAGTGAGCGGCACTGAAGCTTTCTTT. It is translated as CASTDPVSGTEAFF.

The genes are TRBV19 and TRBJ2-1; 11 nucleotides match TRBD1. CDR1 and CDR2 from the germline V gene are LNHDA and SQIVND (reference sequence). CDR3 length: 16 amino acids. After removal of 8 bases from V and 9 bases from J, the junction contained 15 bases not matched to a gene. In DNA form, the CDR3 reads TGTGCCAGTGCCGATTTCGGGACAGGGGGATTCGGTGAGCAGTTCTTC. Its protein product is CASADFGTGGFGEQFF.

The chain has TRBV28 and TRBJ1-2; D not certain. V dropped 5 bases and J dropped 7 bases, with 23 bases sitting between them. The CDR3 is 16 residues long. Germline lookup yields CDR1 MDHEN and CDR2 SYDVKM. The DNA for the CDR3 is TGTGCCAGCAGTGGCCTGGATGGGTCGCGGTTCGGTGGCTACACCTTC. Encoded protein: CASSGLDGSRFGGYTF.

J is TRBJ2-5 and V is TRBV5-5; D possibly corresponds to TRBD2 (7 bases). Trimming stripped 1 base from V and 1 base from J, with 14 bases between. CDR1 and CDR2 from the germline V gene are SGHKS and YYEKEE (reference sequence). The CDR3 sequence is 16 residues long. The CDR3 sequence: CASSLNRGALQETQYF. The CDR3, as DNA: TGTGCCAGCAGCTTGAATCGGGGGGCACTCCAAGAGACCCAGTACTTC.

V is TRBV11-2 and J is TRBJ1-4; tentatively, D is TRBD1 (6 bases). CDR3 length equals 16 residues. The V end lost 4 bases, the J end lost 6 bases, and 18 bases lay between the germline ends. Germline V gene lookup returns CDR1 SGHAT and CDR2 FQNNGV. CDR3 sequence (DNA): TGTGCCAGCAGCTCTTTTCCGGGGGCAACGCATGAAAAACTGTTTTTT. Translating it yields CASSSFPGATHEKLFF.

In this sample, this clone turned up a few times. This chain links TRBV2 with TRBJ1-3, with a possible D match to TRBD1 (6 bases). This CDR3 spans 14 amino acids. Germline loops: CDR1 SNHLY, CDR2 FYNNEI. V was shortened by 6 bases and J by 4 bases, with 13 bases between the two germline ends. The CDR3 DNA follows: TGTGCCAGCAGCCCTACAGGGACGGGAAACACCATATATTTT. Its translation: CASSPTGTGNTIYF.

This clone was seen more than once but under ten times. V gene TRBV7-2 combines with J gene TRBJ2-1; a possible D gene is TRBD2 (6 bases). CDR3 length: 12 residues. Germline loops: CDR1 SGHTA, CDR2 FQGNSA. Between the trimmed V and J ends, which lost 5 bases and 10 bases, there was a span of 12 bases. The CDR3 reads CASSHRDFEQFF. The CDR3 DNA reads as TGTGCCAGCAGCCACCGGGACTTCGAGCAGTTCTTC. The full variable domain, with the rest looked up from reference TRBV7-2 and TRBJ2-1, is GAGVSQSPSNKVTEKGKDVELRCDPISGHTALYWYRQSLGQGLEFLIYFQGNSAPDKSGLPSDRFSAERTGGSVSTLTIQRTQQEDSAVYLCASSHRDFEQFFGPGTRLTVL.

This clone showed up just once. This chain joins TRBV19 and TRBJ2-1; 12 bases are a match to TRBD2. Germline V gene data show CDR1 as LNHDA and CDR2 as SQIVND (reference sequence). V was clipped by 7 bases and J by 8 bases; unmatched bases: 9. The CDR3 loop spans 15 amino acids. As DNA, the CDR3 is TGTGCCAGTACCGAGACTAGCGGGAGCCCCCATGAGCAGTTCTTC. Protein product: CASTETSGSPHEQFF.

V and J are TRBV6-5 and TRBJ1-5, with no clear D. The CDR3 consists of 15 residues. V was cut by 0 bases and J by 0 bases, with 6 bases left in between. Germline CDR1 is MNHEY and CDR2 is SVGAGI. The chain's CDR3 is CASSYSTGSNQPQHF. In nucleotides, the CDR3 is TGTGCCAGCAGTTACTCGACTGGTAGCAATCAGCCCCAGCATTTT.

The V gene is TRBV5-1, the J gene TRBJ2-1; 13 bases map to TRBD2. With V trimmed by 1 base and J by 9 bases, 4 bases remained unmatched. The CDR3 has 15 residues. Germline lookup yields CDR1 SGHRS and CDR2 YFSETQ. CDR3 region: CASSLTSGRAIEQFF. As DNA, the CDR3 is TGCGCCAGCAGCTTGACTAGCGGGAGGGCCATTGAGCAGTTCTTC.

The rearrangement uses TRBV30 and TRBJ2-1; 7 positions agree with TRBD2. J was trimmed by 6 bases and V by 3 bases; bases with no gene match: 11. Per the germline V gene, CDR1 is GTSNPN and CDR2 is SVGIG (reference sequence). This CDR3 comprises 15 residues. The CDR3 DNA follows: TGTGCCTGGAGCAGGGACTACCTTTCTGGCAATGAGCAGTTCTTC. Its protein product is CAWSRDYLSGNEQFF.

Sample share makes this clone medium-sized. This chain's CDR3 is CASSPAGPLTYEQYF. DNA of the CDR3: TGTGCCAGCAGTCCTGCGGGACCTTTAACCTACGAGCAGTACTTC. The J gene is TRBJ2-7, the V gene TRBV28, with a weak D call TRBD2 (6 bases). CDR1 is MDHEN and CDR2 is SYDVKM in the germline V gene. CDR3 length: 15 residues. The V end was cut by 5 bases, the J end by 2 bases, with 16 bases between.

V and J are TRBV5-8 and TRBJ1-4; D call uncertain. CDR1 and CDR2 from the germline V gene are SGHTS and YDEGEE. This CDR3 spans 14 amino acids. Trimming removed 4 bases from V and 5 bases from J, with 12 bases in between. CDR3 coding DNA: TGTGCCAGCAGCCCCCCACAGTTGAATGAAAAACTGTTTTTT. Translating it yields CASSPPQLNEKLFF. Complete variable domain (other parts from reference TRBV5-8 and TRBJ1-4): EAGVTQSPTHLIKTRGQQATLRCSPISGHTSVYWYQQALGLGLQFLLWYDEGEERNRGNFPPRFSGRQFPNYSSELNVNALELEDSALYLCASSPPQLNEKLFFGSGTQLSVL.

V usage is TRBV5-6 and J usage is TRBJ1-1, with TRBD1 matching over 7 bases. The length of the CDR3 is 14 residues. Germline CDR1 is SGHDT and CDR2 is YYEEEE. The V gene end was trimmed by 4 bases and the J gene end by 4 bases; junction bases not matched to a gene: 7. The chain's CDR3 is CASSETGVATEAFF. The CDR3 nucleotides are TGTGCCAGCAGCGAAACAGGGGTCGCCACTGAAGCTTTCTTT.

This clone was detected once. The rearrangement uses TRBV5-1 and TRBJ2-5; TRBD2 matches 8 bases. CDR3 length: 16 residues. The germline V gene encodes CDR1 SGHRS and CDR2 YFSETQ. V lost 6 bases to trimming and J lost 2 bases; unmatched junction nucleotides: 12. In DNA form, the CDR3 reads TGCGCCAGCACCCCTGGCCTAGCGGGTTATCAAGAGACCCAGTACTTC. Amino acids: CASTPGLAGYQETQYF.

The rearrangement links TRBV19 to TRBJ1-4; TRBD1 is a possible D gene (5 bases). CDR3 length equals 13 residues. V was trimmed by 5 bases and J by 7 bases, leaving 11 bases between them. Germline V CDR1 and CDR2: LNHDA, SQIVND (reference sequence). The CDR3 DNA reads TGTGCCAGTAGTGTTCGAGGGACTGAAAAACTGTTTTTT. This codes for CASSVRGTEKLFF.

This clone was seen just once. This chain uses TRBV5-6 with TRBJ2-1; 10 nucleotides match TRBD1. The germline CDR1 and CDR2 sequences are SGHDT and YYEEEE. The CDR3 covers 15 residues. V trimming: 0 bases; J trimming: 4 bases; junction bases outside the gene matches: 1. Here the CDR3 reads CASSLVGQGYNEQFF. As DNA, the CDR3 is TGTGCCAGCAGCTTGGTGGGACAGGGGTACAATGAGCAGTTCTTC.

The chain uses TRBV18 and TRBJ1-2; no clear D. Trimming stripped 6 bases from V and 4 bases from J, with 12 bases between. The CDR3 is made up of 13 amino acids. Germline-derived CDR1 and CDR2 are KGHSH and LQKENI. The CDR3 nucleotides read TGTGCCAGCTCCTCATCCGAGGGCTATGGCTACACCTTC. This translates into CASSSSEGYGYTF.